This TCR beta chain was recovered during a study of neurological immune-mediated disorders. This clonotype has ten or more counts. Trimming stripped 0 bases from V and 9 bases from J, with 23 bases between. This CDR3 region has 18 residues. Germline V gene lookup returns CDR1 LGHDT and CDR2 YNNKEL (reference sequence). TCRdb reprocessed the 5' RACE reads with MiXCR, giving one entry per CDR3 protein. The sample includes approximately 20,000 distinct CDR3 sequences, approximately 7.3% seen only once; the top ten take 17%. The genes are TRBV3-1 and TRBJ1-4; D is possibly TRBD1 (5 bases). The receptor was isolated from a woman in her twenties or thirties with HTLV-1-associated myelopathy (HAM/TSP). Sequencing used CD8+ T cells from blood. CDR3 sequence reads: CASSQELVLAAKGKKLFF. The CDR3 bases are TGTGCCAGCAGCCAAGAACTCGTCTTGGCAGCAAAGGGGAAAAAACTGTTTTTT.